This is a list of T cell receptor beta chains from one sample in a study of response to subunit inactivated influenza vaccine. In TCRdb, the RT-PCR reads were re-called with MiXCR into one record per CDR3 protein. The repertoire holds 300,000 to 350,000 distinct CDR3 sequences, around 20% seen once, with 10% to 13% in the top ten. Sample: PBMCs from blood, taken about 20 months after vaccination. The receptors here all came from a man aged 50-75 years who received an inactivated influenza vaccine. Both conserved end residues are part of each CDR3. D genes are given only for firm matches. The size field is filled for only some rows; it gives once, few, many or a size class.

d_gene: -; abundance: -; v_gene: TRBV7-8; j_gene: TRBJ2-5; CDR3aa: CASSLVRGAGETQYF; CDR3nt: TGTGCCAGCAGCTTAGTTCGGGGGGCTGGAGAGACCCAGTACTTC
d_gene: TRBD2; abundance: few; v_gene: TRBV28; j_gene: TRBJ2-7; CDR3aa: CASSLRVGSSGSYEQYF; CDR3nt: TGTGCCAGCAGTTTAAGGGTAGGGTCTAGCGGTTCCTACGAGCAGTACTTC
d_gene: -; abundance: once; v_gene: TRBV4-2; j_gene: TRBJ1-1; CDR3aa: CASSQETEVTEAFF; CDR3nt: TGTGCCAGCAGCCAGGAGACCGAGGTGACTGAAGCTTTCTTT
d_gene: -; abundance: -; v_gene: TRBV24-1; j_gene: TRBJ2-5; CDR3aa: CATSDLEGARETQYF; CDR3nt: TGTGCCACCAGTGATTTAGAAGGGGCAAGAGAGACCCAGTACTTC
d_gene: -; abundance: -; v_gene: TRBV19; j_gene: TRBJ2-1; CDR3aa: CASSMRQGGDNEQFF; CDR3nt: TGTGCCAGTAGTATGCGTCAGGGAGGTGACAATGAGCAGTTCTTC
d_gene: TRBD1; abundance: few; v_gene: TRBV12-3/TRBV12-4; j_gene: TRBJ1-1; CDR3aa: CASSRQGGYTEAFF; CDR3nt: TGTGCCAGCAGTAGACAGGGGGGCTACACTGAAGCTTTCTTT
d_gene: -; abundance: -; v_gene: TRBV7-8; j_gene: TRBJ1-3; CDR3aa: CASRLGRSGNTIYF; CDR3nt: TGTGCCAGCAGGTTGGGACGTTCTGGAAACACCATATATTTT
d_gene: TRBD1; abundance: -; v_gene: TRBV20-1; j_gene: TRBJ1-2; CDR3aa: CSATPWDRNGYTF; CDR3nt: TGCAGTGCTACACCTTGGGACAGGAATGGCTACACCTTC
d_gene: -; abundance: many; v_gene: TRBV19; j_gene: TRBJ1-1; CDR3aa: CASSERGSSGTEAFF; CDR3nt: TGTGCCAGTAGTGAACGGGGCTCAAGCGGCACTGAAGCTTTCTTT
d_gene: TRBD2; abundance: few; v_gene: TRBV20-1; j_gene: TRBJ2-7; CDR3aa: CSARDPAGTSGGIYEQYF; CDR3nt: TGCAGTGCTAGAGATCCGGCCGGGACTAGCGGGGGTATTTACGAGCAGTACTTC
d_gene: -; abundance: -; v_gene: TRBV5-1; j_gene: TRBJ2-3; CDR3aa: CASSLGQDTDTQYF; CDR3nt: TGCGCCAGCAGCTTGGGTCAAGACACAGATACGCAGTATTTT
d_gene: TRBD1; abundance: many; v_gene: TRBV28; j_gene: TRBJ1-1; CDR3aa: CASSTRDRAIMNTEAFF; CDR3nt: TGTGCCAGCAGTACTAGGGACAGGGCCATTATGAACACTGAAGCTTTCTTT
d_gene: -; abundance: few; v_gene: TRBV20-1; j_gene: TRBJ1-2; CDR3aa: CSAPLRGNYGYTF; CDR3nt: TGCAGTGCCCCTCTCCGGGGGAACTATGGCTACACCTTC
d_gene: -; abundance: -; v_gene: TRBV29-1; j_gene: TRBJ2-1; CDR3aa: CSVVLSSYNEQFF; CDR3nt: TGCAGCGTTGTTCTGAGCTCCTACAATGAGCAGTTCTTC
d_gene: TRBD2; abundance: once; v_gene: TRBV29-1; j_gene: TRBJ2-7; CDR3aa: CSGGAGQGGDEQYF; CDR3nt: TGCAGCGGTGGAGCGGGTCAGGGAGGGGACGAGCAGTACTTC
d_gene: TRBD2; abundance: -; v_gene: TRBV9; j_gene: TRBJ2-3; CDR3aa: CASSVGLALTDTQYF; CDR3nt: TGTGCCAGCAGCGTAGGACTAGCTCTCACAGATACGCAGTATTTT
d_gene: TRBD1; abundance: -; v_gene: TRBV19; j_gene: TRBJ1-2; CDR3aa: CASSRTGAGANYGYTF; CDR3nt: TGTGCCAGTAGTCGAACAGGGGCCGGAGCTAACTATGGCTACACCTTC
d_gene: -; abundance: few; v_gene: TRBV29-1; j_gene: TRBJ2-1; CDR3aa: CSVEGYGGEQFF; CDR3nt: TGCAGCGTTGAAGGCTATGGCGGGGAGCAGTTCTTC
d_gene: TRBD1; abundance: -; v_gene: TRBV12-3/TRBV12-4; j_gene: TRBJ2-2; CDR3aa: CASTGQGLVGELFF; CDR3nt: TGTGCCAGCACGGGACAGGGGTTGGTCGGGGAGCTGTTTTTT
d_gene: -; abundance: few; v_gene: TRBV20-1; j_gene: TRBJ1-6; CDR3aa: CSARVDFNSPLHF; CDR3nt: TGCAGTGCTAGAGTCGATTTTAATTCACCCCTCCACTTT
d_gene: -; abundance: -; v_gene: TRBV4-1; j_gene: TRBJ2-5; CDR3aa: CASSQATGKETQYF; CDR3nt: TGCGCCAGCAGCCAAGCAACAGGCAAAGAGACCCAGTACTTC
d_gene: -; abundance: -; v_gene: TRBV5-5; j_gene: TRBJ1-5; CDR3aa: CASSLDPQTGNQPQHF; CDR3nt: TGTGCCAGCAGCTTGGATCCTCAGACAGGCAATCAGCCCCAGCATTTT
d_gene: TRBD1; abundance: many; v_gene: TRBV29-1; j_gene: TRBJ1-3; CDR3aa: CSVTRDSSGNTIYF; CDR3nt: TGCAGCGTGACCAGGGACAGCTCTGGAAACACCATATATTTT
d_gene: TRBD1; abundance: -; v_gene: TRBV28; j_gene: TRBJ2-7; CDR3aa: CASSSGQGVYEQYF; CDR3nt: TGTGCCAGCAGCTCGGGACAGGGAGTCTACGAGCAGTACTTC
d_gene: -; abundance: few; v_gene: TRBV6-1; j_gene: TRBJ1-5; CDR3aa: CASSPINHQPQHF; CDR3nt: TGTGCCAGCAGTCCCATTAACCATCAGCCCCAGCATTTT
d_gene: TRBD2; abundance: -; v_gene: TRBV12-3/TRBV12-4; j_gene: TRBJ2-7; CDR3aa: CASSRQSSGSIYEQYF; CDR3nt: TGTGCCAGCAGCCGTCAGTCTAGCGGGAGTATCTACGAGCAGTACTTC
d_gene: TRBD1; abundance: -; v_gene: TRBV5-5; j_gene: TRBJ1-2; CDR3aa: CASSIRQGDYGYTF; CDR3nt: TGTGCCAGCAGCATCCGACAGGGCGACTATGGCTACACCTTC
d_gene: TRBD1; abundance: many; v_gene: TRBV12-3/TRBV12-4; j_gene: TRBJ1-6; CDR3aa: CASNDRAYSPLHF; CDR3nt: TGTGCCAGCAACGACAGGGCATATTCACCCCTCCACTTT
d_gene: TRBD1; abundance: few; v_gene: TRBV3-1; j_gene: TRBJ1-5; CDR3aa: CASSQAGTGNNQPQHF; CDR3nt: TGTGCCAGCAGCCAAGCCGGGACAGGGAACAATCAGCCCCAGCATTTT
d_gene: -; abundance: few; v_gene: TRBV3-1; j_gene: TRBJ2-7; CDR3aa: CASSGTFSYEQYF; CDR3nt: TGTGCCAGCAGCGGGACTTTCTCCTACGAGCAGTACTTC
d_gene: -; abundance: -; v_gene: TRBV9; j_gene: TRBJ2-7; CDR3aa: CASSAPSRRAYEQYF; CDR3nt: TGTGCCAGCAGCGCACCGTCCCGACGGGCCTACGAGCAGTACTTC
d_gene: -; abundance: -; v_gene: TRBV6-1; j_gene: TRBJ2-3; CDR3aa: CASSRLLLNTDTQYF; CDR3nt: TGTGCCAGCAGCCGGCTTCTACTAAACACAGATACGCAGTATTTT
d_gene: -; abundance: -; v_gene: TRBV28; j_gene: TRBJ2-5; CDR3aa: CASTLMPWETQYF; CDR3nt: TGTGCCAGCACTCTCATGCCGTGGGAGACCCAGTACTTC
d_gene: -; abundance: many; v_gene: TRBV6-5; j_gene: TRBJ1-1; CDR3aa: CASSYRWNTEAFF; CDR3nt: TGTGCCAGCAGTTACCGATGGAACACTGAAGCTTTCTTT
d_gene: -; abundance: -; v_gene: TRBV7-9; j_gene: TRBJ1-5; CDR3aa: CASRWGDQAQHF; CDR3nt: TGTGCCAGCAGATGGGGGGATCAGGCCCAGCATTTT
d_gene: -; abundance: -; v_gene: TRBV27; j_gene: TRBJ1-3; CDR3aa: CASSPRRGGGNTIYF; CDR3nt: TGTGCCAGCAGTCCCCGGAGGGGGGGTGGAAACACCATATATTTT
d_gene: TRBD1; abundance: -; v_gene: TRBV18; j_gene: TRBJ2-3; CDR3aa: CASSPTGQGATDTQYF; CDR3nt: TGTGCCAGCTCACCAACGGGACAGGGGGCCACAGATACGCAGTATTTT
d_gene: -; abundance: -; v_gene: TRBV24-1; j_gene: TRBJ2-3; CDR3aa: CATSDFLITDTQYF; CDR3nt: TGTGCCACCAGTGATTTCCTCATCACAGATACGCAGTATTTT
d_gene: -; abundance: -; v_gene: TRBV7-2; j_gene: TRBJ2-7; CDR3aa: CASSFQFGEQYF; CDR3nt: TGTGCCAGCAGCTTCCAGTTCGGCGAGCAGTACTTC
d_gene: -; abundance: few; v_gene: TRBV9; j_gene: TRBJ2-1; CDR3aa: CASSPSTSPNNEQFF; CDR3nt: TGTGCCAGCAGTCCCAGTACCTCGCCAAACAATGAGCAGTTCTTC
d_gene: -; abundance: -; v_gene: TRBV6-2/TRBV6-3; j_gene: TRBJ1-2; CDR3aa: CASSYRDVYGYTF; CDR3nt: TGTGCCAGCAGTTACAGGGACGTCTATGGCTACACCTTC
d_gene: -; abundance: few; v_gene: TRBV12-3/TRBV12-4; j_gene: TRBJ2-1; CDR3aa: CASSDKTYSRQAQFF; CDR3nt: TGTGCCAGCAGTGACAAAACATATTCCCGCCAGGCGCAGTTCTTC
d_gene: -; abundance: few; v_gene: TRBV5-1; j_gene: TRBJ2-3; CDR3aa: CASSKTGREGSTDTQYF; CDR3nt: TGCGCCAGCAGCAAGACGGGTAGAGAGGGGAGCACAGATACGCAGTATTTT
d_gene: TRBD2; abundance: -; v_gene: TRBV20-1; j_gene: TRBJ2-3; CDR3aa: CSANTRTSGTDTQYF; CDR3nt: TGCAGTGCCAACACCCGGACTAGCGGGACAGATACGCAGTATTTT
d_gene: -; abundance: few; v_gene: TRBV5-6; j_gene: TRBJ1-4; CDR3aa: CASSLGPRGKLFF; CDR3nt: TGTGCCAGCAGCTTGGGCCCGAGAGGGAAACTGTTTTTT
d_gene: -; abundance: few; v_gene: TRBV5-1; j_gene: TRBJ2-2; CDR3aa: CASNMGNTGELFF; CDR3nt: TGCGCCAGCAATATGGGTAACACCGGGGAGCTGTTTTTT
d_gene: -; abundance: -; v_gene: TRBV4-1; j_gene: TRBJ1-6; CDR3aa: CASSLNEYRRNSPLHF; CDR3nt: TGCGCCAGCAGCCTCAACGAGTACAGGAGAAATTCGCCCCTCCACTTT
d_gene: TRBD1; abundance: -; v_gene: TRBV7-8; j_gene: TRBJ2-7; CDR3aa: CASSGPNRGHLPSEQYF; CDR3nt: TGTGCCAGCAGCGGACCGAACAGGGGCCACCTACCTAGCGAGCAGTACTTC
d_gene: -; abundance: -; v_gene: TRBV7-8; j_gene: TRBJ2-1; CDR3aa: CASSLGLTGNNEQFF; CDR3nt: TGTGCCAGCAGCTTAGGTCTGACAGGAAACAATGAGCAGTTCTTC
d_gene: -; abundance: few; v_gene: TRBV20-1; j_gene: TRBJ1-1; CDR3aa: CSATRGGAEAFF; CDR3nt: TGCAGTGCTACGAGGGGGGGCGCTGAAGCTTTCTTT
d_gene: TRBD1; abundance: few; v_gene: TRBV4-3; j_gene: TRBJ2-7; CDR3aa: CASSQAHKGTGDEQYF; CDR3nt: TGCGCCAGCAGCCAAGCCCATAAGGGGACAGGGGACGAGCAGTACTTC
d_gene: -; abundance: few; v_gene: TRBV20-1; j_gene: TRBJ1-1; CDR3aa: CSAPGAEAFF; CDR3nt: TGCAGTGCTCCAGGGGCTGAAGCTTTCTTT
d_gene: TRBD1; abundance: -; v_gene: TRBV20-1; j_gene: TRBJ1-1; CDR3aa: CSAPGQMNTEAFF; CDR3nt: TGCAGTGCCCCGGGACAGATGAACACTGAAGCTTTCTTT
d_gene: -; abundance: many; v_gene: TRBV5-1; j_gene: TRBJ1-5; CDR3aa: CASSPRGDSNQPQHF; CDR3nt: TGCGCCAGCAGCCCCCGCGGGGATAGCAATCAGCCCCAGCATTTT
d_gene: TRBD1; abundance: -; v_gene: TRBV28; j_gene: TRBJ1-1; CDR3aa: CASSWESGTENTEAFF; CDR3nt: TGTGCCAGCAGTTGGGAGTCCGGGACAGAGAACACTGAAGCTTTCTTT